These 3 T cell receptor beta chains came from one sample sequenced in a study of cytomegalovirus exposure and HLA in healthy donors. A multiplex PCR was run with 60 Vbeta primers and 13 Jbeta primers. Assay used: immunoSEQ multiplex PCR; TCRdb lists only in-frame clones, some missing. In the table there are about 200,000 clones, around 73% of which are singletons. What was sequenced was PBMCs. The receptors were gathered from a male donor in good health and CMV-seronegative.

With regard to this clone: The identical CDR3 is also encoded by other nucleotide sequences in the sample. The chain is built from TRBV27 and TRBJ2-1; D remains ambiguous. V gave up 6 bases and J gave up 4 bases, with 4 bases separating them. Germline CDR1 reads MNHEY; CDR2 reads SMNVEV (reference sequence). The CDR3 has 11 residues. The CDR3 loop reads CASSLYNEQFF. DNA for the CDR3: TGTGCCAGCAGCCTTTACAATGAGCAGTTCTTC.

This chain links TRBV27 with TRBJ2-1, with 8 bases lining up with TRBD1. Germline CDR1 MNHEY, CDR2 SMNVEV (reference sequence). This CDR3 has 15 amino acids. V dropped 5 bases and J dropped 7; count of bases not matched to a gene: 10. Here the CDR3 reads CASSPPRQGRNEQFF. The CDR3, as DNA: TGTGCCAGCAGTCCGCCCCGACAGGGGCGGAATGAGCAGTTCTTC.

This clone was seen a single time. The genes are TRBV9 and TRBJ2-1, with a possible D match to TRBD2 (5 bases). The germline V gene encodes CDR1 SGDLS and CDR2 YYNGEE. Trimming pared 3 bases from V and 5 bases from J, leaving 15 bases between. The CDR3 is 15 amino acids. The CDR3 sequence is CASSDARSGDNEQFF. The DNA of the CDR3 is TGTGCCAGCAGCGACGCGAGGAGCGGAGACAATGAGCAGTTCTTC.